A single sample is the source of the 19 T cell receptor beta chains below, sequenced in a study of beta chain features in type 1 diabetes. These receptors have no known antigen. All of the isolated RNA was reverse transcribed, so expressed TCRB transcripts were sequenced. Generated by immunoSEQ multiplex PCR, the TCRdb table keeps only in-frame clones and is missing some. This table has fewer than 350,000 clones, approximately 16% appearing once. Points from the study as a whole: TCRB CDR3s were moderately but significantly shorter in Type 1 diabetes patients in all four CD4+ subsets.

Sequenced sample: naive CD4+ T cells from blood. These receptors were collected from a man between 18 and 29 years old with type 1 diabetes.

This chain joins TRBV25-1 and TRBJ1-5; a weak D match, TRBD1 (6 bases). The V gene lost 4 bases and the J gene lost 3 bases, with 19 bases spanning the gap. The CDR3 spans 17 residues. Germline assignment: CDR1 MGHDK and CDR2 SYGVNS. The CDR3 region has the DNA TGTGCCAGCAGTGGGACGAGTGGGACAACTTACAATCAGCCCCAGCATTTT. Its protein product is CASSGTSGTTYNQPQHF.

The chain is built from TRBV5-4 and TRBJ2-1; D is unclear. CDR1 is SGHNT, CDR2 YYREEE, per germline (reference sequence). The CDR3 sequence is 15 residues long. V was pared by 0 bases and J by 0 bases, with 7 bases between. This CDR3 is CASSLVQVSYNEQFF. The CDR3 DNA follows: TGTGCCAGCAGCTTGGTCCAGGTCTCCTACAATGAGCAGTTCTTC. The full variable domain, rest sourced from reference TRBV5-4 and TRBJ2-1, is ETGVTQSPTHLIKTRGQQVTLRCSSQSGHNTVSWYQQALGQGPQFIFQYYREEENGRGNFPPRFSGLQFPNYSSELNVNALELDDSALYLCASSLVQVSYNEQFFGPGTRLTVL.

The chain carries TRBV7-2 and TRBJ2-3, with 9 nucleotides matching TRBD2. The CDR3 consists of 15 residues. V was clipped by 1 base and J by 5 bases; unmatched bases: 4. CDR1 is SGHTA, CDR2 FQGNSA, per germline. The CDR3 bases are TGTGCCAGCAGCTTAGGCGGAGCGGGAGGAGATACGCAGTATTTT. It codes for CASSLGGAGGDTQYF.

The V gene is TRBV29-1, the J gene TRBJ2-3, with 9 bases matching TRBD2. The CDR3 runs 13 residues. The V gene end was trimmed by 6 bases and the J gene end by 7 bases; junction bases not matched to a gene: 8. Germline CDR1 is SQVTM and CDR2 is ANQGSEA. CDR3 loop: CSVRTLAGYTQYF. The CDR3 region has the DNA TGCAGCGTGCGGACCCTAGCGGGGTATACGCAGTATTTT.

V is TRBV18 and J is TRBJ2-7; 11 bases are shared with TRBD2. The CDR3 contains 17 residues. Unmatched junction bases numbered 10, after V lost 3 bases and J lost 3 bases. Germline lookup yields CDR1 KGHSH and CDR2 LQKENI. The CDR3 loop is CASSPLELAGVIYEQYF. CDR3 in DNA: TGTGCCAGCTCACCTCTAGAACTAGCGGGAGTAATCTACGAGCAGTACTTC.

The chain has TRBV7-8 and TRBJ2-3; 7 nucleotides agree with TRBD1. The CDR3 has 17 amino acids. The V gene end was trimmed by 0 bases and the J gene end by 2 bases; junction bases not matched to a gene: 8. The germline gives CDR1 SGHVS, CDR2 FQNEAQ. Here the CDR3 reads CASSLAPRGQTTDTQYF. The CDR3 DNA sequence: TGTGCCAGCAGCTTAGCGCCGAGGGGACAGACCACAGATACGCAGTATTTT. Full variable domain (missing parts from reference TRBV7-8 and TRBJ2-3): GAGVSQSPRYKVAKRGQDVALRCDPISGHVSLFWYQQALGQGPEFLTYFQNEAQLDKSGLPSDRFFAERPEGSVSTLKIQRTQQEDSAVYLCASSLAPRGQTTDTQYFGPGTRLTVL.

This clone was seen only a few times. This chain connects TRBV7-6 to TRBJ2-3; 12 nucleotides align to TRBD2. Germline V gives CDR1 SGHVS, CDR2 FNYEAQ. The J segment lost 4 bases and the V segment lost 5 bases, leaving 7 bases of the junction unmatched. The CDR3 has 16 residues. DNA for the CDR3: TGTGCCAGCAGCGCCAGGACTAGCGGGGACCCAGATACGCAGTATTTT. Its translation is CASSARTSGDPDTQYF.

This clone occurred a few times. The genes are TRBV27 and TRBJ1-2, with TRBD1 identical over 8 bases. The CDR3 sequence is 15 residues long. Germline-derived CDR1 and CDR2 are MNHEY and SMNVEV (reference sequence). V lost 5 bases to trimming and J lost 6 bases; unmatched junction nucleotides: 11. The CDR3 DNA sequence: TGTGCCAGCAGTCCGAGGACGGACAGGGATCATGGCTACACCTTC. Its protein is CASSPRTDRDHGYTF.

V and J are TRBV29-1 and TRBJ1-1, with TRBD1 identical over 7 bases. Germline CDR1 and CDR2: SQVTM and ANQGSEA. The CDR3 runs 13 residues. The J segment lost 6 bases and the V segment lost 3 bases, leaving 7 bases of the junction unmatched. The CDR3 protein is CSVEGVTGAEAFF. DNA of the CDR3: TGCAGCGTTGAGGGTGTAACAGGGGCTGAAGCTTTCTTT.

The chain combines TRBV18 with TRBJ2-7; 8 bases fit TRBD2. Germline V gene data show CDR1 as KGHSH and CDR2 as LQKENI. V lost 2 bases to trimming and J lost 3 bases; unmatched junction nucleotides: 15. The CDR3 extends over 18 amino acids. CDR3 loop: CASSPDLIIAGIDYEQYF. In DNA, the CDR3 is TGTGCCAGCTCACCAGATCTTATTATAGCGGGGATAGACTACGAGCAGTACTTC.

J is TRBJ2-7 and V is TRBV29-1; D is ambiguous. The ends were cut back, 4 bases at V and 0 bases at J, with 7 bases in the middle. The V gene's germline CDR1 is SQVTM and CDR2 ANQGSEA. This CDR3 comprises 12 residues. For the CDR3, the DNA is TGCAGCGTTGGGGCAGTCTCCTACGAGCAGTACTTC. Its translation: CSVGAVSYEQYF.

This clone was found a few times. The chain combines TRBV29-1 with TRBJ2-5; TRBD1 matches 7 bases. V dropped 7 bases and J dropped 9; count of bases not matched to a gene: 5. This CDR3 spans 10 amino acids. Germline CDR1 is SQVTM and CDR2 is ANQGSEA. DNA of the CDR3: TGCAGCGCCCTCCAGGGGGCCCAGTACTTC. Protein sequence: CSALQGAQYF.

The chain uses TRBV4-2 and TRBJ1-1, with a tentative D call TRBD1 (6 bases). The CDR3 is made up of 18 amino acids. Trimming pared 0 bases from V and 5 bases from J, leaving 22 bases between. Per germline, CDR1 LGHNA and CDR2 YNFKEQ. The CDR3 DNA is TGTGCCAGCAGCCAAGAACCGCGGGCGCGGGGGGCAAGGACTGAAGCTTTCTTT. Protein product: CASSQEPRARGARTEAFF.

This clone was found a few times. The chain uses TRBV7-9 and TRBJ2-5; 8 bases are a match to TRBD2. Trimming took 2 bases from V and 2 from J; bases not matched to a gene: 13. This CDR3 contains 18 residues. Germline V gene sequence: CDR1 SEHNR, CDR2 FQNEAQ (reference sequence). The chain's CDR3 is CASSLRRVFRGGQETQYF. The CDR3 nucleotides read TGTGCCAGCAGCTTAAGAAGAGTTTTCCGGGGGGGGCAAGAGACCCAGTACTTC. Using reference TRBV7-9 and TRBJ2-5 for the parts outside the CDR3, the full variable domain is DTGVSQNPRHKITKRGQNVTFRCDPISEHNRLYWYRQTLGQGPEFLTYFQNEAQLEKSRLLSDRFSAERPKGSFSTLEIQRTEQGDSAMYLCASSLRRVFRGGQETQYFGPGTRLLVL.

The CDR3 DNA sequence: TGTGCTAGTGGTTTAGCGGTTGAGACCCAGTACTTC. This encodes CASGLAVETQYF. V usage is TRBV12-5 and J usage is TRBJ2-5; TRBD2 is a possible D gene (5 bases). The CDR3 runs 12 residues. Germline CDR1 and CDR2: LGHNT and FRNRAP. V shed 3 bases and J shed 5 bases, with 7 bases lying between them. The variable domain in full, completed from reference TRBV12-5 and TRBJ2-5, reads DARVTQTPRHKVTEMGQEVTMRCQPILGHNTVFWYRQTMMQGLELLAYFRNRAPLDDSGMPKDRFSAEMPDATLATLKIQPSEPRDSAVYFCASGLAVETQYFGPGTRLLVL.

The rearrangement joins TRBV18 to TRBJ1-2; 7 nucleotides agree with TRBD1. V lost 4 bases and J lost 3; bases outside the gene matches: 11. The CDR3 is made up of 16 amino acids. The V gene's germline CDR1 is KGHSH and CDR2 LQKENI. CDR3 DNA sequence: TGTGCCAGCTCACTAACGACAGGGTCAAGGTACTATGGCTACACCTTC. Its translation is CASSLTTGSRYYGYTF. The full variable domain, in which reference TRBV18 and TRBJ1-2 provide the parts outside the CDR3, is NAGVMQNPRHLVRRRGQEARLRCSPMKGHSHVYWYRQLPEEGLKFMVYLQKENIIDESGMPKERFSAEFPKEGPSILRIQQVVRGDSAAYFCASSLTTGSRYYGYTFGSGTRLTVV.

This clone was counted a few times. The chain links TRBV29-1 to TRBJ1-1; possible D gene TRBD1, 6 bases. Germline V gene data show CDR1 as SQVTM and CDR2 as ANQGSEA. CDR3 length: 13 residues. V was shortened by 4 bases and J by 1 base, with 10 bases between the two germline ends. The CDR3 region is CSVGRTANTEAFF. The CDR3 DNA reads as TGCAGCGTTGGGAGGACAGCGAACACTGAAGCTTTCTTT.

This clone was found a few times. CDR3 in DNA: TGTGCCAGCAGTCCCCTGGCCGGGGCGAACACCGGGGAGCTGTTTTTT. It specifies CASSPLAGANTGELFF. This sequence joins TRBV28 and TRBJ2-2; D is perhaps TRBD2 (5 bases). The V gene lost 5 bases and the J gene lost 0 bases, with 13 bases spanning the gap. Germline V gene data show CDR1 as MDHEN and CDR2 as SYDVKM. The CDR3 spans 16 residues.

The chain is built from TRBV29-1 and TRBJ2-7; unclear D gene. From germline, CDR1 is SQVTM and CDR2 ANQGSEA. Trimming stripped 4 bases from V and 3 bases from J, with 13 bases between. This CDR3 region has 13 residues. CDR3 protein: CSVGRLLGYEQYF. The CDR3 DNA sequence: TGCAGCGTTGGAAGACTCTTGGGCTACGAGCAGTACTTC.